This T cell receptor (beta chain) was profiled in a study of blood T cells in healthy people across ages. The CDR3 consists of 15 residues. V lost 2 bases, J lost 4 bases, and 1 base stayed unmatched. Using a J-beta primer mix together with a sample-barcoded 5' primer, a second PCR was run for roughly 6 to 11 cycles. TCRdb reprocessed the 5' RACE reads with MiXCR, giving one entry per CDR3 protein. The sample comprises about a million distinct CDR3 sequences, about two fifths of which are singletons, and roughly 13% rests with the top ten. Sequencing was done on a sample of blood. The TCR comes from a man aged 18-30 years in good health. The V and J genes are TRBV12-3 or TRBV12-4 and TRBJ1-6, with 8 bases lining up with TRBD1. The CDR3 spells CASSLRDRYNSPLHF. The CDR3 DNA reads TGTGCCAGCAGTTTAAGGGACAGGTATAATTCACCCCTCCACTTT.